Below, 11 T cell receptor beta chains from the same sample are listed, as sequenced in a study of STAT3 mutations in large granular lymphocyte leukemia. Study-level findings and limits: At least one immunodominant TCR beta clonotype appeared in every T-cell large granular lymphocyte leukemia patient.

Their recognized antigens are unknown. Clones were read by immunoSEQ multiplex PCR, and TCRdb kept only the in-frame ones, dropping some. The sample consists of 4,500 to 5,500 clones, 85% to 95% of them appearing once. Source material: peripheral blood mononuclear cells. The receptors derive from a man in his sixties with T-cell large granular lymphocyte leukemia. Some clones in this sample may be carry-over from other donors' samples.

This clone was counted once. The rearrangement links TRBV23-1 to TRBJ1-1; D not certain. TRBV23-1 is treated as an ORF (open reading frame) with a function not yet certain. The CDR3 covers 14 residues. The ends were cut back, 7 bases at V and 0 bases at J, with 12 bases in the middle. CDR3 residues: CASNPTELNTEAFF. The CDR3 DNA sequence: TGCGCCAGCAATCCTACGGAGTTGAACACTGAAGCTTTCTTT.

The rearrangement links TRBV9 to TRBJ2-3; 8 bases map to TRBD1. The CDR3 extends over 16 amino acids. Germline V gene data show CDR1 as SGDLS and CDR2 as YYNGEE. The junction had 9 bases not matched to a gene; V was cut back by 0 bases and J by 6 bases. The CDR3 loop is CASSVGTGLFTDTQYF. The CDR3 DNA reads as TGTGCCAGCAGCGTAGGGACAGGGCTTTTTACCGATACGCAGTATTTT.

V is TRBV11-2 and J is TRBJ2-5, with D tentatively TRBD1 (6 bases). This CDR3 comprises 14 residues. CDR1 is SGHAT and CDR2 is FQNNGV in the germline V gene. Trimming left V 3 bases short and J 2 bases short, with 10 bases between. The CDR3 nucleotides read TGTGCCAGCAGCTTCCGGGACAAGCAAGAGACCCAGTACTTC. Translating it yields CASSFRDKQETQYF.

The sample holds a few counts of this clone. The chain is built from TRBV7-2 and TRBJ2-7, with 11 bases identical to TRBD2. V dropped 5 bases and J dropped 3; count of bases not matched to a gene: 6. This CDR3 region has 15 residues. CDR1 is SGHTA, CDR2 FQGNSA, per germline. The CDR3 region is CASSLIGLAGYEQYF. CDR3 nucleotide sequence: TGTGCCAGCAGCCTGATCGGACTAGCGGGCTACGAGCAGTACTTC.

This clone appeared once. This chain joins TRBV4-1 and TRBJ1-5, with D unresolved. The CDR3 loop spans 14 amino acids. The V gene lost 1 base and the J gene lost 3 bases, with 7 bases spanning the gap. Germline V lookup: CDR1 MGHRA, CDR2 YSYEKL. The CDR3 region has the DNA TGCGCCAGCAGCCAAGGGGAATTCAATCAGCCCCAGCATTTT. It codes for CASSQGEFNQPQHF.

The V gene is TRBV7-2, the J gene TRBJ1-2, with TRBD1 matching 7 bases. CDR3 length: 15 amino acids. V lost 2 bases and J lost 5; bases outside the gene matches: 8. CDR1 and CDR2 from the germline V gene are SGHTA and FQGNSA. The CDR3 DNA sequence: TGTGCCAGCAGCTTAATCGGATTGACAGGGTATGGCTACACCTTC. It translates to CASSLIGLTGYGYTF.

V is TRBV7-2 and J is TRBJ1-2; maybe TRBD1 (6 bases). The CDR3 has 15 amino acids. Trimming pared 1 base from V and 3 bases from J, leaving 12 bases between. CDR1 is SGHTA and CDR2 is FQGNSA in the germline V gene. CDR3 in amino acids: CASSLEGDTHYGYTF. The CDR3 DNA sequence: TGTGCCAGCAGCTTAGAAGGGGACACTCACTATGGCTACACCTTC.

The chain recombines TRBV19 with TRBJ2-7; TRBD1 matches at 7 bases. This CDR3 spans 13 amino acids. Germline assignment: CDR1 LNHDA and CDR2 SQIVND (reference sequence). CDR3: CAVGRTGAYEQYF. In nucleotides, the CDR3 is TGTGCAGTAGGGCGGACAGGAGCCTACGAGCAGTACTTC.

The DNA for the CDR3 is TGTGCCAGTAGTAATGGACAGGGATCCTACGAGCAGTACTTC. As protein: CASSNGQGSYEQYF. The J gene is TRBJ2-7, the V gene TRBV19, with 8 nucleotides matching TRBD1. J gave up 1 base and V 4 bases, and 3 bases lay outside the gene matches. Germline CDR1 reads LNHDA; CDR2 reads SQIVND (reference sequence). The CDR3 is 14 amino acids.

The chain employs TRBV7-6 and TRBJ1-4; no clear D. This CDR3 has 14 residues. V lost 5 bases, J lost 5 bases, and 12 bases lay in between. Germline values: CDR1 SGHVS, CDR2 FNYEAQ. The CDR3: CASSRSIGNEKLFF. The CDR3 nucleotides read TGTGCCAGCAGCCGCTCGATCGGAAATGAAAAACTGTTTTTT.

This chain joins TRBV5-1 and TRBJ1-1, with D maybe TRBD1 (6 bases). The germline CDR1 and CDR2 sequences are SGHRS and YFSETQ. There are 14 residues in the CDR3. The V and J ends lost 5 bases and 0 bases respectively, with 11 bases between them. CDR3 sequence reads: CASSRDNMNTEAFF. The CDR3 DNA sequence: TGCGCCAGCAGTCGGGACAACATGAACACTGAAGCTTTCTTT.